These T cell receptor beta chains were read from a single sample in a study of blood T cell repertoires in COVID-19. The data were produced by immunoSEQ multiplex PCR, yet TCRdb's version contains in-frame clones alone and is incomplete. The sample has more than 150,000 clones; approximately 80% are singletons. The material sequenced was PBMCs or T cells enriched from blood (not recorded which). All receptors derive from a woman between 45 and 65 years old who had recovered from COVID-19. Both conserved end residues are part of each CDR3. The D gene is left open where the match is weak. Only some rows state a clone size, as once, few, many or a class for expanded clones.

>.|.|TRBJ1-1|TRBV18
CASSPTAGAPPAFF
TGTGCCAGCTCACCCACCGCGGGGGCCCCCCCAGCTTTCTTT
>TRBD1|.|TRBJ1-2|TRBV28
CASSVPGQGAPIYGYTF
TGTGCCAGCAGTGTCCCGGGACAGGGGGCCCCAATCTATGGCTACACCTTC
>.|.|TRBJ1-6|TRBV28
CASRGGDNSPLHF
TGTGCCAGCAGGGGGGGGGATAATTCACCCCTCCACTTT
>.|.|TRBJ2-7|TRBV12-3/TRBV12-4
CASSVRGTYEQYF
TGTGCCAGCAGTGTTAGAGGGACCTACGAGCAGTACTTC
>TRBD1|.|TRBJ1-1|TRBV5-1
CASSSLVTGGGEAFF
TGCGCCAGCAGCTCTCTCGTTACAGGGGGCGGTGAAGCTTTCTTT
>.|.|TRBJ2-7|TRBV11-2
CASSLPGSGYEQYF
TGTGCCAGCAGCTTACCAGGGTCCGGCTACGAGCAGTACTTC
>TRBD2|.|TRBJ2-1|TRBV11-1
CASSNGRAGAEQFF
TGTGCCAGCAGCAACGGCCGAGCGGGAGCGGAGCAGTTCTTC
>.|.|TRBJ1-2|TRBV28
CASSPEGGARGYTF
TGTGCCAGCAGTCCCGAGGGGGGGGCAAGAGGCTACACCTTC
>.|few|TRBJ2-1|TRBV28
CASSFGASYNEQFF
TGTGCCAGCAGTTTTGGGGCATCCTACAATGAGCAGTTCTTC
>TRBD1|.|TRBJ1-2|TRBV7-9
CASSPGQGLYGYTF
TGTGCCAGCAGCCCGGGACAGGGGCTCTATGGCTACACCTTC
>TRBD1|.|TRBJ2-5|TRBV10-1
CASSTGGIETQYF
TGCGCCAGTTCGACAGGGGGCATAGAGACCCAGTACTTC
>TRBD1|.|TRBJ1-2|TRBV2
CASRDRGNYGYTF
TGTGCCAGCAGGGACAGGGGTAACTATGGCTACACCTTC
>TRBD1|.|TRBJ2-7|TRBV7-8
CASSTRVGTGGHYEQYF
TGTGCCAGCAGCACCCGGGTGGGGACAGGGGGCCACTACGAGCAGTACTTC
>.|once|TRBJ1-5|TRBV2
CASRGDSVAQPQHF
TGTGCCAGCAGGGGGGACTCCGTCGCTCAGCCCCAGCATTTT
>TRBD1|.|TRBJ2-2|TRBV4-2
CASSQGGQGGAGELFF
TGTGCCAGCAGCCAAGGGGGACAGGGTGGGGCCGGGGAGCTGTTTTTT
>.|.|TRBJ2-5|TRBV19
CASSIPGLLQETQYF
TGTGCCAGTAGTATTCCGGGACTCCTCCAAGAGACCCAGTACTTC
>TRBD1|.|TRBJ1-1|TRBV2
CASSQDRGAMNTEAFF
TGTGCCAGCAGCCAGGACAGGGGGGCCATGAACACTGAAGCTTTCTTT
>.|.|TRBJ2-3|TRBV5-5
CASSLEALIVYTDTQYF
TGTGCCAGCAGCTTGGAGGCACTAATCGTGTACACAGATACGCAGTATTTT
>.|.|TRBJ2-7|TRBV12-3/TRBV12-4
CASSLTASYEQYF
TGTGCCAGCAGTTTGACAGCGTCCTACGAGCAGTACTTC
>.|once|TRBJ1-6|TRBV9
CASSDPSGGGYNSPLHF
TGTGCCAGCAGCGATCCTTCCGGCGGGGGCTATAATTCACCCCTCCACTTT
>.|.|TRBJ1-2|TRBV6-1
CASSEGPRNYGYTF
TGTGCCAGCAGTGAAGGTCCCAGAAACTATGGCTACACCTTC
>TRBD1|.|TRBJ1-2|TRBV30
CAWETLTGVAVGYTF
TGTGCCTGGGAAACACTTACAGGGGTTGCGGTAGGCTACACCTTC
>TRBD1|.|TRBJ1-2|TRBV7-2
CASSLGQGGYGYTF
TGTGCCAGCAGCTTAGGACAGGGGGGCTATGGCTACACCTTC
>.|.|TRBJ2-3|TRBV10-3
CAISESSSAVTDTQYF
TGTGCCATCAGTGAGTCGTCTAGCGCCGTCACAGATACGCAGTATTTT
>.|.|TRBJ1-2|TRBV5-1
CASSRDSLFLRGGYTF
TGCGCCAGCAGTCGCGACAGCCTATTTTTACGTGGTGGCTACACCTTC
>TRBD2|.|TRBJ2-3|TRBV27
CASSLGGRNTDTQYF
TGTGCCAGCAGTTTAGGCGGGAGAAACACAGATACGCAGTATTTT
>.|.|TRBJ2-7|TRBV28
CASSFPLQIQPLYEQYF
TGTGCCAGCAGTTTCCCATTACAAATCCAACCGCTCTACGAGCAGTACTTC
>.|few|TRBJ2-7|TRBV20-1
CSASFLSPYEQYF
TGCAGTGCTAGTTTCCTTAGCCCTTACGAGCAGTACTTC
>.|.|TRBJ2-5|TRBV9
CASSVGRTQETQYF
TGTGCCAGCAGCGTAGGAAGGACTCAAGAGACCCAGTACTTC
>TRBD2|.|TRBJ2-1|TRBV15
CATSRARTSGNNEQFF
TGTGCCACCAGCAGAGCCAGGACTAGCGGCAACAATGAGCAGTTCTTC
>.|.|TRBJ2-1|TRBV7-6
CASSLGNTGQRQYNEQFF
TGTGCCAGCAGCTTAGGAAATACAGGGCAGAGGCAATACAATGAGCAGTTCTTC
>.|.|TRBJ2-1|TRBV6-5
CASSSARILNEQFF
TGTGCCAGCAGTTCGGCGCGGATCCTAAATGAGCAGTTCTTC
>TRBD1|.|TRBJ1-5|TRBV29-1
CSVYDRGQPQHF
TGCAGCGTTTACGACAGGGGTCAGCCCCAGCATTTT
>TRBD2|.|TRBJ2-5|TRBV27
CASSRTPLADQETQYF
TGTGCCAGCAGTAGAACCCCCCTAGCGGACCAAGAGACCCAGTACTTC
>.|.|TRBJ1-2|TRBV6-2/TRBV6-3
CASSYPPQIYTF
TGTGCCAGCAGTTACCCCCCCCAAATCTACACCTTC
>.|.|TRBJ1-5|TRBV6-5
CANSLAGDQPQHF
TGTGCCAACTCCCTCGCCGGGGATCAGCCCCAGCATTTT
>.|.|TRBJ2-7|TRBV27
CASSSSGAYEQYF
TGTGCCAGCAGTTCCAGCGGTGCCTACGAGCAGTACTTC
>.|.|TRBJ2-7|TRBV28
CASSLSQTGEQYF
TGTGCCAGCAGTTTATCCCAAACGGGGGAGCAGTACTTC
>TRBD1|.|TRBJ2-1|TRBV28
CASSSGTGTITRTVF
TGTGCCAGCAGTTCTGGGACAGGGACTATCACCCGTACGGTCTTC
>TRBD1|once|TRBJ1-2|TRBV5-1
CASSSRQGNYGYTF
TGCGCCAGCAGCTCTAGACAGGGAAACTATGGCTACACCTTC
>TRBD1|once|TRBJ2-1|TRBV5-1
CASSQRQGLRGFF
TGCGCCAGCAGCCAAAGACAGGGTCTTAGAGGGTTCTTC
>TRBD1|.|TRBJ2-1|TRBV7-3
CASSLGQGAYNEQFF
TGTGCCAGCAGCTTAGGACAGGGAGCCTACAATGAGCAGTTCTTC
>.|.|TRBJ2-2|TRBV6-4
CASRFQSNTGELFF
TGTGCCAGCAGATTCCAATCGAACACCGGGGAGCTGTTTTTT
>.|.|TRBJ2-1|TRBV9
CASSVAGVRNNEQFF
TGTGCCAGCAGCGTAGCGGGAGTACGTAACAATGAGCAGTTCTTC
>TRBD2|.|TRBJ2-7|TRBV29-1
CSVVPGAGGSYEQYF
TGCAGCGTTGTCCCGGGCGCGGGAGGCTCCTACGAGCAGTACTTC
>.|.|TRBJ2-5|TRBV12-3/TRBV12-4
CASSLTGRETQYF
TGTGCCAGCAGTTTAACAGGACGAGAGACCCAGTACTTC
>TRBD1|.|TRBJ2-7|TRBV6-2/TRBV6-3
CASSPPGDRGYEQYF
TGTGCCAGCAGTCCACCCGGGGACAGGGGCTACGAGCAGTACTTC
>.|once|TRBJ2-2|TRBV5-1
CASSFSGTTNTGELFF
TGCGCCAGCAGCTTTAGCGGAACGACTAACACCGGGGAGCTGTTTTTT
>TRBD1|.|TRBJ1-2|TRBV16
CASTPRTGGPYGYTF
TGTGCCAGCACACCTAGGACAGGGGGCCCCTATGGCTACACCTTC
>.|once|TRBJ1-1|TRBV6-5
CASSSPGLGTEAFF
TGTGCCAGCAGTAGTCCAGGGCTGGGCACTGAAGCTTTCTTT
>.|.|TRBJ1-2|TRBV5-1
CASSLGHESSGGYTF
TGCGCCAGCAGCTTGGGACATGAGTCATCTGGTGGCTACACCTTC
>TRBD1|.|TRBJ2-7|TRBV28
CASYRGRPSYEQYF
TGTGCCAGTTACAGGGGGAGACCCTCCTACGAGCAGTACTTC
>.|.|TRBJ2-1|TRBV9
CASSISLEYNEQFF
TGTGCCAGCAGCATCAGCCTAGAGTACAATGAGCAGTTCTTC
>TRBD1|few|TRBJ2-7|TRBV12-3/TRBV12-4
CASSRDSIYEQYF
TGTGCCAGCAGCCGGGACAGTATCTACGAGCAGTACTTC
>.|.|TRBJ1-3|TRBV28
CASSSDTHSGNTIYF
TGTGCCAGCAGTTCGGACACCCACTCTGGAAACACCATATATTTT
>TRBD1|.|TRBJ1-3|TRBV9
CASSAMDRSAGNTIYF
TGTGCCAGCAGCGCCATGGACAGGTCCGCTGGAAACACCATATATTTT
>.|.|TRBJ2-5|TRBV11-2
CASSLAFKETQYF
TGTGCCAGCAGCTTGGCTTTCAAAGAGACCCAGTACTTC
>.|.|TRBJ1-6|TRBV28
CASSQTDPPLHF
TGTGCCAGCAGCCAGACAGACCCACCCCTCCACTTT